The 26 T cell receptor beta chains below were found in one sample sequenced in a study of a mutant IDH1 vaccine in newly diagnosed glioma. Time point: week 5, during vaccination. The vaccine gave 300 ug of a 20-mer mutant IDH1 peptide subcutaneously per dose. Antigen specificity for these receptors is unknown. Only in-frame clones appear in the TCRdb table, and some are missing; sequencing was by immunoSEQ multiplex PCR. This table has about 54,000 clones, roughly four fifths appearing once. This sample comprised PBMCs, obtained from a glioma patient whose treatment included an IDH1 peptide vaccine. Receptor source: a man aged 25-45 years with glioma.

This sequence joins TRBV4-1 and TRBJ1-3, with a tentative D call TRBD1 (5 bases). The germline V and J ends were trimmed by 0 bases and 2 bases, with 8 bases remaining between them. The CDR3 is made up of 15 amino acids. CDR1 and CDR2 (germline): MGHRA, YSYEKL. Here the CDR3 DNA reads TGCGCCAGCAGCCAAGATCGGGGGACTGGAAACACCATATATTTT. Its protein is CASSQDRGTGNTIYF.

A few counts support this clone. The CDR3 DNA follows: TGTGCCAGCAGACCGTCGGACAGGTTTACTTATGGCTACACCTTC. It specifies CASRPSDRFTYGYTF. J is TRBJ1-2 and V is TRBV28; 7 bases fit TRBD1. CDR3 length: 15 residues. The germline V gene encodes CDR1 MDHEN and CDR2 SYDVKM. Trimming took 6 bases from V and 5 from J; bases not matched to a gene: 12.

The chain has TRBV18 and TRBJ2-5; TRBD1 matches 9 bases. The CDR3 has 14 amino acids. Germline lookup yields CDR1 KGHSH and CDR2 LQKENI. The junction had 4 bases not matched to a gene; V was cut back by 5 bases and J by 3 bases. Written as DNA, the CDR3 is TGTGCCAGCTCAGGACAGGGGATGGAAGAGACCCAGTACTTC. It is translated as CASSGQGMEETQYF.

V gene TRBV11-2 combines with J gene TRBJ2-1, with 8 bases identical to TRBD1. Per germline, CDR1 SGHAT and CDR2 FQNNGV. Trimming at V came to 4 bases and at J to 6 bases, leaving 11 bases not matched to a gene. This CDR3 region has 16 residues. CDR3: CASSSKGQVRGNEQFF. The CDR3 DNA sequence: TGTGCCAGCAGCTCCAAGGGACAGGTGCGTGGCAATGAGCAGTTCTTC.

V is TRBV27 and J is TRBJ2-7; D possibly corresponds to TRBD1 (5 bases). This CDR3 has 14 amino acids. V was cut by 0 bases and J by 3 bases, with 9 bases left in between. CDR1 is MNHEY, CDR2 SMNVEV, per germline (reference sequence). Here the CDR3 reads CASSLSGEIYEQYF. As DNA, the CDR3 is TGTGCCAGCAGTTTATCAGGGGAAATCTACGAGCAGTACTTC.

V gene TRBV5-1 combines with J gene TRBJ2-2; D is perhaps TRBD2 (5 bases). The V gene's germline CDR1 is SGHRS and CDR2 YFSETQ. V was clipped by 2 bases and J by 2 bases, with 13 bases between them. The CDR3 sequence is 16 residues long. In DNA, the CDR3 is TGCGCCAGCAGCTTCCCCCCGGGAACAAACACCGGGGAGCTGTTTTTT. Translation: CASSFPPGTNTGELFF.

This clone was detected once. The rearrangement uses TRBV6-1 and TRBJ2-7, with D unresolved. The germline gives CDR1 MNHNS, CDR2 SASEGT. V lost 2 bases and J lost 3, with 14 bases in between. The CDR3 covers 15 residues. CDR3 nucleotides: TGTGCCAGCAGTGAAAGGGTGGGCAGTGGCTACGAGCAGTACTTC. Protein: CASSERVGSGYEQYF.

This chain uses TRBV27 with TRBJ2-1, with TRBD1 identical over 7 bases. The J segment lost 6 bases and the V segment lost 1 base, leaving 3 bases of the junction unmatched. Germline lookup yields CDR1 MNHEY and CDR2 SMNVEV (reference sequence). This CDR3 region has 14 residues. DNA for the CDR3: TGTGCCAGCAGTTTATTCTACAGGGGCAATGAGCAGTTCTTC. It specifies CASSLFYRGNEQFF.

The DNA for the CDR3 is TGTGCCTGGGGCAGGAACAATGAGCAGTTCTTC. Protein product: CAWGRNNEQFF. V and J are TRBV30 and TRBJ2-1, with no clear D. Germline V gene data show CDR1 as GTSNPN and CDR2 as SVGIG (reference sequence). CDR3 length: 11 amino acids. The germline V and J ends were trimmed by 5 bases and 5 bases, with 7 bases remaining between them.

CDR3 sequence reads: CASSVRGQGDTGELFF. The CDR3 region has the DNA TGTGCCAGCAGCGTAAGAGGACAGGGTGACACCGGGGAGCTGTTTTTT. The chain couples TRBV9 to TRBJ2-2; 8 positions match TRBD1. The length of the CDR3 is 16 residues. Germline CDR1 reads SGDLS; CDR2 reads YYNGEE. V was clipped by 1 base and J by 3 bases; unmatched bases: 5.

The rearrangement links TRBV9 to TRBJ2-7; D remains ambiguous. The CDR3 sequence is 14 residues long. The V and J ends lost 0 bases and 3 bases respectively, with 10 bases between them. The germline V gene has CDR1 SGDLS and CDR2 YYNGEE. The CDR3 loop reads CASSVGGPLYEQYF. The CDR3 region has the DNA TGTGCCAGCAGCGTAGGAGGACCCCTCTACGAGCAGTACTTC.

The chain combines TRBV18 with TRBJ2-2, with 13 nucleotides matching TRBD2. Germline assignment: CDR1 KGHSH and CDR2 LQKENI. The CDR3 extends over 16 amino acids. Germline trimming cut 3 bases from V and 5 bases from J; bases unmatched to any gene: 3. Here the CDR3 reads CASSPGLAGETGELFF. In nucleotides, the CDR3 is TGTGCCAGCTCACCTGGACTAGCGGGGGAAACCGGGGAGCTGTTTTTT.

CDR3 DNA: TGTGCCACCAGCAGAGTGCAGGGGGCACGTGGCTACACCTTC. Translated, it gives CATSRVQGARGYTF. The V call is TRBV15, the J call TRBJ1-2, with 8 bases that match TRBD1. The length of the CDR3 is 14 residues. In germline, CDR1 is LNHNV, CDR2 YYDKDF (reference sequence). V dropped 1 base and J dropped 7; count of bases not matched to a gene: 5.

The rearrangement joins TRBV29-1 to TRBJ1-6; TRBD1 agrees at 9 bases. The CDR3 runs to 14 residues. Germline assignment: CDR1 SQVTM and CDR2 ANQGSEA. The junction had 6 bases not matched to a gene; V was cut back by 4 bases and J by 8 bases. The CDR3 region is CSVALDRGDSPLHF. The CDR3, as DNA: TGCAGCGTTGCGCTGGACAGGGGTGATTCACCCCTCCACTTT. The full variable domain, rest sourced from reference TRBV29-1 and TRBJ1-6, is SAVISQKPSRDICQRGTSLTIQCQVDSQVTMMFWYRQQPGQSLTLIATANQGSEATYESGFVIDKFPISRPNLTFSTLTVSNMSPEDSSIYLCSVALDRGDSPLHFGNGTRLTVT.

This chain links TRBV5-5 with TRBJ1-1; D is uncertain. The CDR3 spans 16 residues. Germline-derived CDR1 and CDR2 are SGHKS and YYEKEE (reference sequence). V was pared by 4 bases and J by 0 bases, with 16 bases between. The CDR3 is CASSLPGWELNTEAFF. DNA of the CDR3: TGTGCCAGCAGCCTCCCTGGGTGGGAGCTGAACACTGAAGCTTTCTTT. The entire variable domain, with the rest obtained from reference TRBV5-5 and TRBJ1-1, is as follows: DAGVTQSPTHLIKTRGQQVTLRCSPISGHKSVSWYQQVLGQGPQFIFQYYEKEERGRGNFPDRFSARQFPNYSSELNVNALLLGDSALYLCASSLPGWELNTEAFFGQGTRLTVV.

This clone has a handful of counts. The chain has TRBV7-6 and TRBJ1-5; tentative D call: TRBD1 (6 bases). The CDR3 contains 16 residues. Looked up from germline, CDR1 is SGHVS and CDR2 is FNYEAQ. Trimming cost V 1 base and J 0 bases, with 10 bases left between them. The CDR3 reads CASSLGTAYSNQPQHF. CDR3 DNA sequence: TGTGCCAGCAGCTTAGGGACAGCTTATAGCAATCAGCCCCAGCATTTT.

The V and J genes are TRBV28 and TRBJ1-2; perhaps TRBD1 as D (5 bases). The CDR3 runs to 12 residues. V was pared by 9 bases and J by 8 bases, with 16 bases between. Germline CDR1 and CDR2: MDHEN and SYDVKM. In DNA, the CDR3 is TGTGCCAGTCATAGACAGACCCGCGGCTACACCTTC. Protein: CASHRQTRGYTF.

This clone has just one count. The chain links TRBV6-1 to TRBJ1-6; 7 bases are a match to TRBD1. The CDR3 consists of 15 residues. With 6 bases clipped from V and 5 bases from J, the junction kept 7 bases outside the gene matches. Germline values: CDR1 MNHNS, CDR2 SASEGT. The CDR3 nucleotides read TGTGCCAGCAGAGGGGACAGCCAAAATAATTCACCCCTCCACTTT. Residues: CASRGDSQNNSPLHF.

V is TRBV9 and J is TRBJ2-7; 8 positions match TRBD1. Germline CDR1 SGDLS, CDR2 YYNGEE. J was trimmed by 2 bases and V by 4 bases; bases with no gene match: 8. The CDR3 sequence is 15 residues long. CDR3 sequence (DNA): TGTGCCAGCAGCATGGGACAGGAATTACCCTACGAGCAGTACTTC. Its translation: CASSMGQELPYEQYF. The variable domain in full, completed from reference TRBV9 and TRBJ2-7, reads DSGVTQTPKHLITATGQRVTLRCSPRSGDLSVYWYQQSLDQGLQFLIQYYNGEERAKGNILERFSAQQFPDLHSELNLSSLELGDSALYFCASSMGQELPYEQYFGPGTRLTVT.

This clone has just a few counts. The chain combines TRBV10-1 with TRBJ1-2, with D unresolved. Germline V lookup: CDR1 WNHNN, CDR2 SYGVQD (reference sequence). CDR3 size: 13 residues. Trimming removed 2 bases from V and 8 bases from J, with 12 bases in between. CDR3 in DNA: TGCGCCAGCAGTGAGGGGGAACACCAAGGCTACACCTTC. This translates into CASSEGEHQGYTF.

This clone was detected a few times. The chain recombines TRBV9 with TRBJ1-2, with a tentative D call TRBD1 (6 bases). Germline-derived CDR1 and CDR2 are SGDLS and YYNGEE. The CDR3 has 13 residues. V was cut by 3 bases and J by 7 bases, with 13 bases left in between. For the CDR3, the DNA is TGTGCCAGCAGCGACACCAGGGGTGTTGGCTACACCTTC. Protein: CASSDTRGVGYTF.

The chain joins TRBV7-8 to TRBJ1-5; D is possibly TRBD1 (5 bases). The CDR3 length is 15 residues. V was trimmed by 5 bases and J by 0 bases, leaving 11 bases between them. Germline V gene lookup returns CDR1 SGHVS and CDR2 FQNEAQ. Written as DNA, the CDR3 is TGTGCCAGCAGCCCAGCCGGGGGTAGCAATCAGCCCCAGCATTTT. Protein product: CASSPAGGSNQPQHF.

The chain is built from TRBV6-5 and TRBJ1-1, with no clear D. The CDR3 is made up of 14 amino acids. Trimming removed 0 bases at V and 3 bases at J, with 8 bases between. Germline V lookup: CDR1 MNHEY, CDR2 SVGAGI. CDR3 region: CASSYSAGDTEAFF. The CDR3 nucleotides read TGTGCCAGCAGTTACTCGGCAGGCGACACTGAAGCTTTCTTT.

V is TRBV19 and J is TRBJ1-5; the D gene is possibly TRBD1 (6 bases). Per germline, CDR1 LNHDA and CDR2 SQIVND (reference sequence). V gave up 7 bases and J gave up 3 bases, with 13 bases separating them. The CDR3 spans 14 residues. The CDR3 loop is CASTPGQYNQPQHF. The CDR3 nucleotides read TGTGCCAGTACCCCTGGACAGTACAATCAGCCCCAGCATTTT.

This clone came up a few times. The CDR3 region has the DNA TGCAGCGTTTCCGGGACAGGGGGTAATCAGCCCCAGCATTTT. This sequence encodes CSVSGTGGNQPQHF. The chain has TRBV29-1 and TRBJ1-5; 11 nucleotides line up with TRBD1. The CDR3 totals 14 residues. J lost 4 bases, V lost 5 bases, and 4 bases had no gene match. CDR1 SQVTM and CDR2 ANQGSEA come from the germline V gene.

CDR3 amino acids: CASTGTSGGPLHTGELFF. CDR3 sequence (DNA): TGTGCCAGCACCGGGACTAGCGGGGGACCGCTACACACCGGGGAGCTGTTTTTT. This chain links TRBV25-1 with TRBJ2-2; the match to TRBD2 covers 14 bases. J was trimmed by 3 bases and V by 7 bases; bases with no gene match: 10. CDR1 and CDR2 (germline): MGHDK, SYGVNS. The CDR3 is 18 amino acids.